This T cell receptor beta chain was obtained from a study of beta chain features in type 1 diabetes. The study, taken as a whole, reports: Resolution of whether HLA type affects TCRB rearrangement was not achieved here.

CDR3 length: 11 residues. Germline CDR1 reads SQVTM; CDR2 reads ANQGSEA. Expressed TCRB transcripts got sequenced, as all isolated RNA was reverse transcribed. Using immunoSEQ multiplex PCR, the repertoire was profiled, and TCRdb retains in-frame clones only, with some absent. The data contain about half a million clones, 11% of them singletons. About this clone: Its antigen is not identified.

This TCR came from a woman younger than 30 in good health. This chain connects TRBV29-1 to TRBJ2-5, with a tentative D call TRBD2 (6 bases). Matching the DNA end better, TRBJ2-7 makes the J call doubtful. The sequencing sample was made of naive CD4+ T cells from blood. The CDR3 coding sequence is TGCAGCGTTGGGGAGGACTACGAGCAGTACTTC. Protein sequence: CSVGEDYEQYF.